Following are 20 T cell receptor beta chains from one sample sequenced in a study of OX40 agonist ivuxolimab in advanced cancers. Data came from immunoSEQ multiplex PCR; TCRdb stores just in-frame clones and leaves some out. The sample shows 55,000 to 75,000 clones, just over 85% of them seen only once. The sample here was CD4+ or CD8+ T cells sorted from blood, taken in a trial of the OX40 agonist ivuxolimab. The receptors originated from an adult with an advanced solid tumor such as melanoma, head and neck, liver or kidney cancer.

This chain joins TRBV7-9 and TRBJ1-2, with D perhaps matching TRBD1 (6 bases). Germline assignment: CDR1 SEHNR and CDR2 FQNEAQ (reference sequence). The V gene lost 5 bases and the J gene lost 2 bases, with 12 bases spanning the gap. The CDR3 consists of 14 residues. CDR3 in amino acids: CASSPAGGNYGYTF. CDR3 DNA: TGTGCCAGCAGCCCAGCGGGGGGCAACTATGGCTACACCTTC.

This clone was counted a single time. V is TRBV5-5 and J is TRBJ2-7; D uncertain. V was cut by 0 bases and J by 0 bases, with 13 bases left in between. This CDR3 contains 16 residues. Germline V CDR1 and CDR2: SGHKS, YYEKEE (reference sequence). The CDR3, as DNA: TGTGCCAGCAGCTTGGGGCAGCCCCTGACCTCCTACGAGCAGTACTTC. It encodes CASSLGQPLTSYEQYF.

V usage is TRBV19 and J usage is TRBJ1-1; D is undetermined. V was pared by 4 bases and J by 1 base, with 13 bases between. Per germline, CDR1 LNHDA and CDR2 SQIVND (reference sequence). This CDR3 has 15 residues. CDR3: CASSTFLGTNTEAFF. DNA of the CDR3: TGTGCCAGTAGTACCTTCCTGGGCACGAACACTGAAGCTTTCTTT.

This chain joins TRBV7-6 and TRBJ2-1, with a possible D match to TRBD2 (6 bases). V was clipped by 1 base and J by 6 bases, with 19 bases between them. From germline, CDR1 is SGHVS and CDR2 FNYEAQ. This CDR3 is 17 amino acids long. In nucleotides, the CDR3 is TGTGCCAGCAGCTTAGACCCCGGGGGAGAGGGGCCCAATGAGCAGTTCTTC. Translation gives CASSLDPGGEGPNEQFF.

The J gene is TRBJ1-1, the V gene TRBV5-1; TRBD1 aligns across 9 bases. CDR1 is SGHRS, CDR2 YFSETQ, per germline. The CDR3 consists of 14 residues. With 5 bases clipped from V and 2 bases from J, the junction kept 4 bases outside the gene matches. The CDR3 reads CASRSTGGNTEAFF. Written as DNA, the CDR3 is TGCGCCAGCAGAAGCACAGGGGGCAACACTGAAGCTTTCTTT.

The chain uses TRBV19 and TRBJ2-4; TRBD1 aligns across 9 bases. The length of the CDR3 is 16 residues. Germline V gives CDR1 LNHDA, CDR2 SQIVND (reference sequence). V gave up 3 bases and J gave up 0 bases; unmatched junction bases: 3. CDR3 DNA sequence: TGTGCCAGTAGTATCACAGGGGGCTCAGCCAAAAACATTCAGTACTTC. Amino acid sequence: CASSITGGSAKNIQYF.

This chain joins TRBV7-3 and TRBJ2-3; either TRBD1 or TRBD2 may supply D (5 bases each). The CDR3 contains 14 residues. The ends were cut back, 1 base at V and 9 bases at J, with 14 bases in the middle. In germline, CDR1 is SGHTA, CDR2 FQGTGA. The CDR3 sequence is CASSLNGPGATQYF. In DNA form, the CDR3 reads TGTGCCAGCAGCTTAAACGGGCCCGGGGCCACGCAGTATTTT. The full variable domain, in which reference TRBV7-3 and TRBJ2-3 provide the parts outside the CDR3, is GAGVSQTPSNKVTEKGKYVELRCDPISGHTALYWYRQSLGQGPEFLIYFQGTGAADDSGLPNDRFFAVRPEGSVSTLKIQRTERGDSAVYLCASSLNGPGATQYFGPGTRLTVL.

CDR3 nucleotide sequence: TGTGCCAGTAATTTAGGGGAAGGGAGAACTGAAGCTTTCTTT. Amino acids: CASNLGEGRTEAFF. The chain uses TRBV19 and TRBJ1-1, with D possibly TRBD1 on 5 matching bases. Germline V CDR1 and CDR2: LNHDA, SQIVND (reference sequence). This CDR3 contains 14 residues. V was cut by 7 bases and J by 5 bases, with 17 bases left in between.

The V call is TRBV5-1, the J call TRBJ2-3; D is uncertain. V was shortened by 4 bases and J by 2 bases, with 11 bases between the two germline ends. CDR1 is SGHRS and CDR2 is YFSETQ in the germline V gene. The CDR3 covers 14 residues. The DNA for the CDR3 is TGCGCCAGCAGCCAGACACCTCCCACAGATACGCAGTATTTT. Protein sequence: CASSQTPPTDTQYF. The full variable domain, its missing parts supplied by reference TRBV5-1 and TRBJ2-3, is KAGVTQTPRYLIKTRGQQVTLSCSPISGHRSVSWYQQTPGQGLQFLFEYFSETQRNKGNFPGRFSGRQFSNSRSEMNVSTLELGDSALYLCASSQTPPTDTQYFGPGTRLTVL.

This chain links TRBV28 with TRBJ1-4, with D tentatively TRBD1 (6 bases). The germline V and J ends were trimmed by 7 bases and 8 bases, with 14 bases remaining between them. The CDR3 has 13 amino acids. The germline V gene encodes CDR1 MDHEN and CDR2 SYDVKM. The CDR3: CASTGGAVEKLFF. CDR3 sequence (DNA): TGTGCCAGCACGGGGGGGGCCGTGGAAAAACTGTTTTTT.

The chain recombines TRBV10-3 with TRBJ1-1, with D unclear. The CDR3 is 14 amino acids. V dropped 5 bases and J dropped 1 base, with 11 bases sitting between them. Germline CDR1 and CDR2: ENHRY and SYGVKD. CDR3 nucleotide sequence: TGTGCCATCAGTTCAAGGCTAGAGAACACTGAAGCTTTCTTT. This gives the protein CAISSRLENTEAFF.

The genes are TRBV7-9 and TRBJ2-1; D gene unclear. CDR3 size: 13 residues. V gave up 5 bases and J gave up 9 bases, with 14 bases separating them. Germline V gene data show CDR1 as SEHNR and CDR2 as FQNEAQ (reference sequence). For the CDR3, the DNA is TGTGCCAGCAGCCTCGTCGTGGGCGGTGAGCAGTTCTTC. Amino acid sequence: CASSLVVGGEQFF.

The chain carries TRBV7-9 and TRBJ2-3; D not resolved. The CDR3 loop spans 15 amino acids. The V gene's germline CDR1 is SEHNR and CDR2 FQNEAQ (reference sequence). Trimming took 5 bases from V and 5 from J, leaving 17 bases between them. The CDR3 here is CASSPRASPGDTQYF. CDR3 nucleotides: TGTGCCAGCAGCCCTCGGGCGAGCCCGGGAGATACGCAGTATTTT.

The chain recombines TRBV20-1 with TRBJ2-3; no clear D. The length of the CDR3 is 11 residues. CDR1 and CDR2 from the germline V gene are DFQATT and SNEGSKA (reference sequence). Trimming left V 0 bases short and J 8 bases short, with 6 bases between. The CDR3: CSARDSSTQYF. DNA for the CDR3: TGCAGTGCTAGAGATTCTAGTACGCAGTATTTT.

V and J are TRBV5-1 and TRBJ2-3; 15 bases fit TRBD2. The CDR3 consists of 17 residues. Germline V lookup: CDR1 SGHRS, CDR2 YFSETQ. J was trimmed by 0 bases and V by 4 bases; bases with no gene match: 3. This CDR3 is CASSMGLAGGSTDTQYF. The DNA for the CDR3 is TGCGCCAGCAGCATGGGACTAGCGGGAGGTAGCACAGATACGCAGTATTTT.

The J gene is TRBJ2-7, the V gene TRBV2, with D possibly being TRBD1 (5 bases). CDR3 length: 16 residues. The germline V gene has CDR1 SNHLY and CDR2 FYNNEI. V lost 0 bases, J lost 3 bases, and 15 bases lay in between. The CDR3 protein is CASSEAFSDSRYEQYF. The CDR3 DNA reads as TGTGCCAGCAGTGAAGCGTTCTCAGACAGCCGCTACGAGCAGTACTTC.

The chain is built from TRBV6-1 and TRBJ2-7, with 8 bases aligning to TRBD2. There are 15 residues in the CDR3. Germline trimming cut 7 bases from V and 4 bases from J; bases unmatched to any gene: 12. Germline-derived CDR1 and CDR2 are MNHNS and SASEGT. DNA for the CDR3: TGTGCCAGCATTTCGGGTTTTGGGACTAGTTACGAGCAGTACTTC. Translated: CASISGFGTSYEQYF.

CDR3 loop: CASSFEGTSDSYEQYF. The CDR3 DNA reads TGTGCCAGCAGTTTTGAGGGGACTAGCGACTCCTACGAGCAGTACTTC. The chain has TRBV28 and TRBJ2-7, with 10 bases matching TRBD2. The length of the CDR3 is 16 residues. The J segment lost 0 bases and the V segment lost 3 bases, leaving 5 bases of the junction unmatched. Germline V gives CDR1 MDHEN, CDR2 SYDVKM.

The genes are TRBV6-5 and TRBJ1-1; D is ambiguous. The length of the CDR3 is 13 residues. V was trimmed by 4 bases and J by 2 bases, leaving 8 bases between them. CDR1 and CDR2 from the germline V gene are MNHEY and SVGAGI. The DNA of the CDR3 is TGTGCCAGCAGTTGGGGTAAAAACACTGAAGCTTTCTTT. Its protein product is CASSWGKNTEAFF.

The chain combines TRBV9 with TRBJ1-1; D gene unclear. The CDR3 runs 13 residues. Germline-derived CDR1 and CDR2 are SGDLS and YYNGEE. Trimming removed 0 bases at V and 0 bases at J, with 3 bases between. Written as DNA, the CDR3 is TGTGCCAGCAGCGTAGCCATGAACACTGAAGCTTTCTTT. Translating it yields CASSVAMNTEAFF.